These T cell receptor beta chains were read from a single sample in a study of blood T cell repertoires in COVID-19. Assay used: immunoSEQ multiplex PCR; TCRdb lists only in-frame clones, some missing. The sample has 150,000 or so clones, roughly four fifths seen once. Sequences were obtained from peripheral blood. The receptors derive from a human donor with acute or convalescent COVID-19. The donor label of this sample is uncertain. Both conserved end residues are part of each CDR3. The D gene is left open where the match is weak. A row's size may be missing; if present it is once, few, many or a size class.

>NA|TRBV7-9|NA|TRBJ2-5|13
CASSLGAQETQYF
TGTGCCAGCAGCTTAGGGGCCCAAGAGACCCAGTACTTC
>NA|TRBV19|NA|TRBJ2-3|17
CASSIGLQGPLADTQYF
TGTGCCAGTAGTATAGGCCTTCAGGGTCCCCTCGCAGATACGCAGTATTTT
>NA|TRBV6-5|NA|TRBJ2-5|11
CATRERETQYF
TGTGCCACCAGGGAGAGGGAGACCCAGTACTTC
>NA|TRBV5-1|NA|TRBJ1-6|13
CASSSHGSSPLHF
TGCGCCAGCAGCTCGCACGGGTCTTCACCCCTCCACTTT
>NA|TRBV28|NA|TRBJ1-2|14
CASSLFRGSDGYTF
TGTGCCAGCAGTTTGTTCAGGGGAAGTGATGGCTACACCTTC
>NA|TRBV25-1|NA|TRBJ2-1|17
CASSDQGGLGTYNEQFF
TGTGCCAGCAGTGATCAGGGGGGACTAGGGACGTACAATGAGCAGTTCTTC
>NA|TRBV7-9|TRBD1|TRBJ1-6|15
CASSTGQGGGSPLHF
TGTGCCAGCAGCACGGGACAGGGAGGGGGATCACCCCTCCACTTT
>NA|TRBV5-1|NA|TRBJ2-1|16
CASSLDHRDSGNEQFF
TGCGCCAGCAGCTTGGATCACCGGGACTCCGGCAATGAGCAGTTCTTC
>once|TRBV11-2|NA|TRBJ1-3|17
CASSFTSTSISGNTIYF
TGTGCCAGCAGCTTTACCTCGACAAGTATCTCTGGAAACACCATATATTTT
>NA|TRBV10-3|NA|TRBJ2-3|14
CAISDRPSTDTQYF
TGTGCCATCAGCGACAGACCTAGCACAGATACGCAGTATTTT
>NA|TRBV19|NA|TRBJ1-4|13
CASSSWTHEKLFF
TGTGCCAGTAGTTCCTGGACACATGAAAAACTGTTTTTT
>few|TRBV5-6|TRBD1|TRBJ2-7|15
CASSGGTGLLSEQYF
TGTGCCAGCAGCGGGGGGACAGGACTCTTGTCCGAGCAGTACTTC
>NA|TRBV5-6|NA|TRBJ1-5|16
CASSLSSAGVLQPQHF
TGTGCCAGCAGCTTGTCGAGTGCAGGGGTTTTACAGCCCCAGCATTTT
>NA|TRBV13|TRBD1|TRBJ1-1|14
CASSPNILRQGAFF
TGTGCCAGCAGCCCCAATATATTAAGACAGGGCGCTTTCTTT
>once|TRBV29-1|NA|TRBJ1-4|15
CSARSGLLPNEKLFF
TGCAGCGCCCGGAGCGGGTTACTTCCTAATGAAAAACTGTTTTTT
>NA|TRBV2|NA|TRBJ1-4|13
CASRSVGNEKLFF
TGTGCCAGCAGGAGCGTTGGTAATGAAAAACTGTTTTTT
>NA|TRBV5-1|NA|TRBJ1-1|16
CASSLGQGGWGTEAFF
TGCGCCAGCAGCTTGGGGCAGGGCGGCTGGGGCACTGAAGCTTTCTTT
>once|TRBV7-2|NA|TRBJ2-7|11
CASSLHWEQYF
TGTGCCAGCAGCCTTCACTGGGAGCAGTACTTC
>NA|TRBV28|NA|TRBJ1-2|15
CASSSPYRDNYGYTF
TGTGCCAGCAGTTCCCCATACAGGGATAACTATGGCTACACCTTC
>NA|TRBV4-1|TRBD1|TRBJ1-2|16
CASSQDWDSERYGYTF
TGCGCCAGCAGCCAAGATTGGGACAGCGAGAGGTATGGCTACACCTTC
>once|TRBV21-1|NA|TRBJ2-7|16
CASSKRTGGAPYEQYF
TGTGCCAGCAGCAAACGGACAGGGGGAGCCCCCTACGAGCAGTACTTC
>NA|TRBV6-1|TRBD1|TRBJ1-2|15
CASSESSGQYHGYTF
TGTGCCAGCAGTGAAAGCTCGGGACAGTATCATGGCTACACCTTC
>NA|TRBV27|TRBD1|TRBJ1-2|15
CASSPGGQGKRGYTF
TGTGCCAGCAGTCCGGGAGGACAGGGGAAGCGTGGCTACACCTTC
>NA|TRBV11-2|NA|TRBJ1-2|14
CASRPVRLFYGYTF
TGTGCCAGCAGACCGGTGCGGCTCTTTTATGGCTACACCTTC
>few|TRBV7-2|TRBD1|TRBJ1-6|15
CASSLATRGNSPLHF
TGTGCCAGCAGCTTAGCGACCAGGGGGAATTCACCCCTCCACTTT
>NA|TRBV5-1|TRBD1|TRBJ2-1|13
CASSVPGGNEQFF
TGCGCCAGCAGCGTCCCAGGGGGCAATGAGCAGTTCTTC
>many|TRBV7-2|TRBD2|TRBJ2-7|16
CASSSRGGQGSYEQYF
TGTGCCAGCAGCTCCCGGGGGGGTCAGGGTTCCTACGAGCAGTACTTC
>NA|TRBV5-6|NA|TRBJ2-7|13
CASSRLTVDEQYF
TGTGCCAGCAGCCGCCTCACAGTAGACGAGCAGTACTTC
>NA|TRBV29-1|TRBD1|TRBJ1-2|12
CSVNDRGNGYTF
TGCAGCGTGAATGACAGGGGTAATGGCTACACCTTC